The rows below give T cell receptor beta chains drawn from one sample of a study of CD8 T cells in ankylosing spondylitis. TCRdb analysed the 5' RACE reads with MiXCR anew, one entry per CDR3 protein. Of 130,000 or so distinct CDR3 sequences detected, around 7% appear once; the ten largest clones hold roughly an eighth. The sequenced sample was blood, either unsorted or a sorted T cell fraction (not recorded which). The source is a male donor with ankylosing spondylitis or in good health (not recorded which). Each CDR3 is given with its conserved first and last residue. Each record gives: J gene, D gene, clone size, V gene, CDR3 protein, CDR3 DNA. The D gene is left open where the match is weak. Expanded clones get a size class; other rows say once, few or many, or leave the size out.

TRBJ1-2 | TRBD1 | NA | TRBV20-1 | CSANRDRSSFYGYTF | TGCAGTGCTAACCGGGACAGAAGTTCTTTCTATGGCTACACCTTC
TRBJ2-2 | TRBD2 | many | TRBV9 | CASSVSSGSSGELFF | TGTGCCAGCAGCGTATCTAGCGGGAGTTCCGGGGAGCTGTTTTTT
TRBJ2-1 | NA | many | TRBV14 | CASSRGASYEQFF | TGTGCCAGCAGCCGCGGGGCTAGCTATGAGCAGTTCTTC
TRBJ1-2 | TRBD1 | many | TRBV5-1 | CASSLGTANIYGYTF | TGCGCCAGCAGCTTAGGGACAGCCAATATCTATGGCTACACCTTC
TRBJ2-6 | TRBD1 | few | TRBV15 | CATSRPGQGKAGVLTF | TGTGCCACCAGCAGGCCTGGACAGGGTAAGGCTGGCGTCCTGACTTTC
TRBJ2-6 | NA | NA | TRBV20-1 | CSCGRGAGANVLTF | TGCTCCTGCGGCCGGGGAGCTGGGGCCAACGTCCTGACTTTC
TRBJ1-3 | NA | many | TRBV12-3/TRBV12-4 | CASTWEASSGNTIYF | TGTGCCAGCACCTGGGAAGCGAGCTCTGGAAACACCATATATTTT
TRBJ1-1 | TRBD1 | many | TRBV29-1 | CSLQGYKAEAFF | TGCAGCTTACAGGGGTATAAGGCTGAAGCTTTCTTT
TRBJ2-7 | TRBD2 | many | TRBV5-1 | CASSWGMGSSGTYEQYF | TGCGCCAGCAGCTGGGGAATGGGGTCTAGCGGTACCTACGAGCAGTACTTC
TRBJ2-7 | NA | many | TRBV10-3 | CAISVGRGSYEQYF | TGTGCCATCAGTGTTGGTAGAGGGTCCTACGAGCAGTACTTC
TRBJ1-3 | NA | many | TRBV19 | CASRVNSGNTIYF | TGTGCCAGTAGGGTCAACTCTGGAAACACCATATATTTT
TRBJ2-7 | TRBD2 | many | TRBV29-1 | CSVGTSGGIEQYF | TGCAGCGTCGGGACTAGCGGGGGTATCGAGCAGTACTTC
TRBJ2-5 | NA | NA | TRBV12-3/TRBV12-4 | CASSWVKETQYF | TGTGCCAGCAGTTGGGTAAAAGAGACCCAGTACTTC
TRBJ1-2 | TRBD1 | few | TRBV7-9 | CASNRDRGYGYTF | TGTGCCAGCAACCGGGACAGGGGCTATGGCTACACCTTC
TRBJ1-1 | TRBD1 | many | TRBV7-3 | CASSLIAGQGRNTEAFF | TGTGCCAGCAGCTTAATAGCGGGACAGGGTAGGAACACTGAAGCTTTCTTT
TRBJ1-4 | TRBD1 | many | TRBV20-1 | CSAHRGGNEKLFF | TGCAGTGCTCACAGGGGAGGGAATGAAAAACTGTTTTTT
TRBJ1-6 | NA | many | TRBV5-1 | CASSLGGARESPLHF | TGCGCCAGCAGCTTGGGAGGGGCGCGGGAATCACCCCTCCACTTT
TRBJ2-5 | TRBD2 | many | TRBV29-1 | CSVSRLAGEGETQYF | TGCAGCGTATCCAGACTAGCGGGAGAAGGAGAGACCCAGTACTTC
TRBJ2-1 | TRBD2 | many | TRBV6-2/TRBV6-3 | CASSYRLADNEQFF | TGTGCCAGCAGTTATCGGCTAGCGGACAATGAGCAGTTCTTC
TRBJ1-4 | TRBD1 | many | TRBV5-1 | CASSSQGAEEKLFF | TGCGCCAGCAGTTCACAGGGGGCGGAAGAAAAACTGTTTTTT
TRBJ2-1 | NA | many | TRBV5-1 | CASSLSYNEQFF | TGCGCCAGCAGCCTCTCCTACAATGAGCAGTTCTTC
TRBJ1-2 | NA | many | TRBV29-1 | CSVVDTSGNYGYTF | TGCAGCGTTGTTGACACCAGCGGCAACTATGGCTACACCTTC
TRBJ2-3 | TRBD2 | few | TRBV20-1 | CCAIRGLAGGKAWTDTQYF | TGCTGTGCTATCCGGGGACTAGCGGGAGGGAAGGCTTGGACAGATACGCAGTATTTT
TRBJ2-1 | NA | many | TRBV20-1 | CSASRNNEQFF | TGCAGTGCTAGCAGAAACAATGAGCAGTTCTTC
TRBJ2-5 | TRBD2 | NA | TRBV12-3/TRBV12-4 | CASSSGSSGDLGETQYF | TGTGCCAGCAGTTCGGGGTCTAGCGGGGACCTCGGAGAGACCCAGTACTTC
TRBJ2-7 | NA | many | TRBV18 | CASSPALSSYEQYF | TGTGCCAGCTCACCAGCTTTGAGCTCCTACGAGCAGTACTTC
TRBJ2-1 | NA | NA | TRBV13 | CASPLAGANNEQFF | TGTGCCAGTCCCCTGGCGGGGGCAAACAATGAGCAGTTCTTC
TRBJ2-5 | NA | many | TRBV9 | CASSPRSEETQYF | TGTGCCAGCAGCCCCCGGTCGGAAGAGACCCAGTACTTC
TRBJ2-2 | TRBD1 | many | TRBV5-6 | CASSARTGGNTGELFF | TGTGCCAGCAGCGCCCGGACAGGGGGCAACACCGGGGAGCTGTTTTTT
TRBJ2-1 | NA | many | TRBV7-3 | CASSLIEQGIHEQFF | TGTGCCAGCAGCTTAATTGAGCAGGGTATACATGAGCAGTTCTTC
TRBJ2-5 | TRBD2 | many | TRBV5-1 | CASSLLAGKETQYF | TGCGCCAGCAGCCTTCTAGCGGGGAAAGAGACCCAGTACTTC
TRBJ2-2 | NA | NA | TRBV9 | CASSVPGELFF | TGTGCCAGCAGCGTACCCGGGGAGCTGTTTTTT
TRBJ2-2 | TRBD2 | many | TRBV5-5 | CASSFGLADTGELFF | TGTGCCAGCAGCTTTGGACTAGCGGACACCGGGGAGCTGTTTTTT
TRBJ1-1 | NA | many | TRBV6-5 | CASSYSTGWNTEAFF | TGTGCCAGCAGTTACTCGACAGGTTGGAACACTGAAGCTTTCTTT
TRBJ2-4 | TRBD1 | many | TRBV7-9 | CASSQGGSQNIQYF | TGTGCCAGCAGCCAAGGGGGCAGTCAAAACATTCAGTACTTC
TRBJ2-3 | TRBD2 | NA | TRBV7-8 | CASTQEAGEPQGDTQYF | TGTGCCAGCACCCAAGAAGCGGGAGAACCCCAGGGAGATACGCAGTATTTT
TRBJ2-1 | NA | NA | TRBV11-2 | CASSLVRETGNEQFF | TGTGCCAGCAGCTTAGTGCGGGAAACGGGGAATGAGCAGTTCTTC
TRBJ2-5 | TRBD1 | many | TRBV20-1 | CSAQTGTGQETQYF | TGCAGTGCACAGACAGGGACGGGTCAAGAGACCCAGTACTTC
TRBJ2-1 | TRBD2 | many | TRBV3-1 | CASSQLGAGRTYNEQFF | TGTGCCAGCAGCCAATTGGGAGCGGGACGAACCTACAATGAGCAGTTCTTC
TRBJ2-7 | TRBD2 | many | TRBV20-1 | CSAKTSGIYEQYF | TGCAGTGCTAAGACTAGCGGGATCTACGAGCAGTACTTC
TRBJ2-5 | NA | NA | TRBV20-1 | CSASGPTGKTQYF | TGCAGTGCTAGTGGTCCAACCGGGAAGACCCAGTACTTC
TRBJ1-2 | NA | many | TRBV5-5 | CASSLGNYYGYTF | TGTGCCAGCAGCTTGGGGAATTACTATGGCTACACCTTC